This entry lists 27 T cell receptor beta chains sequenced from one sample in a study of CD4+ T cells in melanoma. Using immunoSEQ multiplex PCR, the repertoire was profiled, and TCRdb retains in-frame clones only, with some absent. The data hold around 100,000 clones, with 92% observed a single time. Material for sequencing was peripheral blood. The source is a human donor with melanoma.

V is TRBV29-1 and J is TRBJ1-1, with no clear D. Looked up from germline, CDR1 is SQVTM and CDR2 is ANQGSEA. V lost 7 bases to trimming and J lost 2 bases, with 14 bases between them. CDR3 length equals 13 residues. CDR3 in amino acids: CSAAEGTNTEAFF. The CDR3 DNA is TGCAGCGCCGCGGAGGGTACTAACACTGAAGCTTTCTTT.

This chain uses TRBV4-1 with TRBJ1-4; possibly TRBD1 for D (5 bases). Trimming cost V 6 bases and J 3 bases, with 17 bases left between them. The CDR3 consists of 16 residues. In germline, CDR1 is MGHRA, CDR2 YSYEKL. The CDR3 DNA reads TGCGCCAGCAGTCAGACTTTGGGGCGGGCTAATGAAAAACTGTTTTTT. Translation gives CASSQTLGRANEKLFF.

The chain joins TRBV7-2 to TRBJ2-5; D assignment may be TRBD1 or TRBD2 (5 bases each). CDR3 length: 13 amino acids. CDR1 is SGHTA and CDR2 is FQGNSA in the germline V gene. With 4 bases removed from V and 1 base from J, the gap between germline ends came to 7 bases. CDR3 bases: TGTGCCAGCAGCTCCGGGACCCAAGAGACCCAGTACTTC. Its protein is CASSSGTQETQYF.

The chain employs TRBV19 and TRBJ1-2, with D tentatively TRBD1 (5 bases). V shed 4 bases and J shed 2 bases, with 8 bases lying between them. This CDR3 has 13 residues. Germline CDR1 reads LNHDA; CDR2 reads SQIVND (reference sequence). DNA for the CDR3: TGTGCCAGTAGTAAGGACAAGAACTATGGCTACACCTTC. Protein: CASSKDKNYGYTF.

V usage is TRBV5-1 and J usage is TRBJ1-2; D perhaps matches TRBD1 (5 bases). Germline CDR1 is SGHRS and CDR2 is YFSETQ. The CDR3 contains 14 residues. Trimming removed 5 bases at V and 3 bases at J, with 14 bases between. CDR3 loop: CASRPLGGYYGYTF. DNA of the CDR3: TGCGCCAGCAGGCCCCTGGGGGGATACTATGGCTACACCTTC.

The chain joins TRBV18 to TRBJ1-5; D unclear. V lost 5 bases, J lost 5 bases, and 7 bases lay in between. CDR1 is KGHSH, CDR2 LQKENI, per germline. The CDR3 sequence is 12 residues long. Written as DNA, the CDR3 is TGTGCCAGCTCAGCAAACGATCAGCCCCAGCATTTT. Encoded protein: CASSANDQPQHF.

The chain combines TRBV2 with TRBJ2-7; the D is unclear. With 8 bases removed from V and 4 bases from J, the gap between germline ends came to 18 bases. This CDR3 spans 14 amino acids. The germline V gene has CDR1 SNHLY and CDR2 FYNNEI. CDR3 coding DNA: TGTGCCAGCTTAGCCCAAGGTTTGGAATACGAGCAGTACTTC. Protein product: CASLAQGLEYEQYF.

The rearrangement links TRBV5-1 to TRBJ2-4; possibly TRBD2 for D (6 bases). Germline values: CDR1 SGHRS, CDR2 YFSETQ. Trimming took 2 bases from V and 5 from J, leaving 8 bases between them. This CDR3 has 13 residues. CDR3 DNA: TGCGCCAGCAGCTTAGGAGGGGAAAACATTCAGTACTTC. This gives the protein CASSLGGENIQYF. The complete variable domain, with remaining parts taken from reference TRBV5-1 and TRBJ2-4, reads KAGVTQTPRYLIKTRGQQVTLSCSPISGHRSVSWYQQTPGQGLQFLFEYFSETQRNKGNFPGRFSGRQFSNSRSEMNVSTLELGDSALYLCASSLGGENIQYFGAGTRLSVL.

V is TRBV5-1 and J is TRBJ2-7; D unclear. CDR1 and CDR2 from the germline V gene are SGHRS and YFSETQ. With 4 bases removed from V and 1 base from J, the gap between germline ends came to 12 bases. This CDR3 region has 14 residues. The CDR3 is CASSLEARSYEQYF. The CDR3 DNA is TGCGCCAGCAGCCTTGAAGCCAGGTCCTACGAGCAGTACTTC.

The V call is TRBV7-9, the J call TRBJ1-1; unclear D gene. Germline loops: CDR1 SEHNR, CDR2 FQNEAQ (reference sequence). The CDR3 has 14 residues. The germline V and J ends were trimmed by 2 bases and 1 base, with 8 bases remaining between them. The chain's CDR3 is CASSLSTGNTEAFF. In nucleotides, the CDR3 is TGTGCCAGCAGCTTATCCACGGGGAACACTGAAGCTTTCTTT.

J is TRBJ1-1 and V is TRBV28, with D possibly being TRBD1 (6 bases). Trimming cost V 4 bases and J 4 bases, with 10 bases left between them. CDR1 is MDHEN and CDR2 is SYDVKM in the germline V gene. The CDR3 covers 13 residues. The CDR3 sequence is CASSSRGPTEAFF. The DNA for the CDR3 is TGTGCCAGCAGTTCTCGGGGGCCCACTGAAGCTTTCTTT.

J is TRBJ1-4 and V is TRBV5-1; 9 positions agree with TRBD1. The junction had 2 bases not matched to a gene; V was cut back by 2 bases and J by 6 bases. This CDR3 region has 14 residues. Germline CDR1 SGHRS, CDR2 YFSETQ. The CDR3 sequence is CASSFGTGHEKLFF. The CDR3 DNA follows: TGCGCCAGCAGCTTCGGGACAGGGCATGAAAAACTGTTTTTT.

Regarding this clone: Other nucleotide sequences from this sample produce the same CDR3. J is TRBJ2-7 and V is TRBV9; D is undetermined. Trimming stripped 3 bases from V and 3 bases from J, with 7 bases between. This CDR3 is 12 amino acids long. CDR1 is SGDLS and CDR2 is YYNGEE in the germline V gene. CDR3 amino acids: CASSATGYEQYF. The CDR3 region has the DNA TGTGCCAGCAGCGCTACGGGCTACGAGCAGTACTTC.

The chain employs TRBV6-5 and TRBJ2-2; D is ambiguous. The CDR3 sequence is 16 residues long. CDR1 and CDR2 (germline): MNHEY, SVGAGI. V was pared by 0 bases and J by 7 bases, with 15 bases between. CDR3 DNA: TGTGCCAGCAGTTACTCGGGGAAGTGGGATGGCGGGGAGCTGTTTTTT. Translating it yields CASSYSGKWDGGELFF.

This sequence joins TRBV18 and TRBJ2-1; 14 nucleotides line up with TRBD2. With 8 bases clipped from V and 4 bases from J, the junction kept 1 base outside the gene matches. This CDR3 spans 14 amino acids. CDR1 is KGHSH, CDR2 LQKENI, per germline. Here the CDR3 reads CASRLAGGYNEQFF. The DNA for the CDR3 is TGTGCCAGCAGACTAGCGGGAGGGTACAATGAGCAGTTCTTC.

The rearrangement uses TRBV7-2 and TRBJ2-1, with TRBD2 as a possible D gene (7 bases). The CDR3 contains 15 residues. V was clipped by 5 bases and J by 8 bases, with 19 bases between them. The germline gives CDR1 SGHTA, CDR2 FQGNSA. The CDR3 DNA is TGTGCCAGCAGCGGTTTCAGGGAGGGGGTATATGAGCAGTTCTTC. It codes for CASSGFREGVYEQFF.

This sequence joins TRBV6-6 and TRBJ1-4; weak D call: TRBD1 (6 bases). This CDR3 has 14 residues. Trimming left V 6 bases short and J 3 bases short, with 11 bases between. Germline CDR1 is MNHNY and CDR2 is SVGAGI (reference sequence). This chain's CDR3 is CASSPQGSNEKLFF. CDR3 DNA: TGTGCCAGCAGCCCACAGGGTTCTAATGAAAAACTGTTTTTT.

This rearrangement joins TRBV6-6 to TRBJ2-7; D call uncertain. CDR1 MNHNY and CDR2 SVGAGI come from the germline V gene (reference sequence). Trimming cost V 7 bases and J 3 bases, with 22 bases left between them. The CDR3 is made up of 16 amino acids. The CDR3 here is CASNSKERTFLYEQYF. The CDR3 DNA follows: TGTGCCAGCAATTCCAAAGAACGGACGTTTCTCTACGAGCAGTACTTC.

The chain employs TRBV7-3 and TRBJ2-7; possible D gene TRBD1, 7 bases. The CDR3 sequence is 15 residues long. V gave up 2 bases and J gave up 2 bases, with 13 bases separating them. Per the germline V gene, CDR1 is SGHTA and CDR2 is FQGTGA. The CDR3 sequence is CASSLAGGTPYEQYF. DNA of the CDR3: TGTGCCAGCAGCTTAGCAGGGGGGACCCCCTACGAGCAGTACTTC.

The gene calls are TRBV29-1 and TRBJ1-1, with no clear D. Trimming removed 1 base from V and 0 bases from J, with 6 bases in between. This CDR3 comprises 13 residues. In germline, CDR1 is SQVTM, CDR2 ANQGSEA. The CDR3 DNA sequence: TGCAGCGTTGAAGGGGTGGTGAACACTGAAGCTTTCTTT. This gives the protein CSVEGVVNTEAFF. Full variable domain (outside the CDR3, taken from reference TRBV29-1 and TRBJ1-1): SAVISQKPSRDICQRGTSLTIQCQVDSQVTMMFWYRQQPGQSLTLIATANQGSEATYESGFVIDKFPISRPNLTFSTLTVSNMSPEDSSIYLCSVEGVVNTEAFFGQGTRLTVV.

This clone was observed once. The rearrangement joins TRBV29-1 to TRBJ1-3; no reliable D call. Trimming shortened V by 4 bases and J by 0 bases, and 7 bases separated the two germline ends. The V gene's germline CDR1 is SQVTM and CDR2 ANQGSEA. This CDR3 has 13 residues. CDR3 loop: CSVVENSGNTIYF. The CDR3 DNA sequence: TGCAGCGTTGTTGAGAACTCTGGAAACACCATATATTTT.

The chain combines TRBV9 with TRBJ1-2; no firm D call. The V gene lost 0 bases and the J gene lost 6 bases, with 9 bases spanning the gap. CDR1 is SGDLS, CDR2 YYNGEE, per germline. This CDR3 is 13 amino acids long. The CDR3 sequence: CASSVDRYNGYTF. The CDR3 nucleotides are TGTGCCAGCAGCGTAGACCGATACAATGGCTACACCTTC.

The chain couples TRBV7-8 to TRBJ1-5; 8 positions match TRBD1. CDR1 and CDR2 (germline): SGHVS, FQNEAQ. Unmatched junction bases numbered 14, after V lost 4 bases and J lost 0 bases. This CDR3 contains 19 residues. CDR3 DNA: TGTGCCAGCAGCTCCCCGGGACAGGACTACGGATATAGCAATCAGCCCCAGCATTTT. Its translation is CASSSPGQDYGYSNQPQHF.

DNA for the CDR3: TGTGCCAGCTCACCAGGCCAGGGGAGGCATGAGCAGTTCTTC. It is translated as CASSPGQGRHEQFF. The J gene is TRBJ2-1, the V gene TRBV18; D possibly matches TRBD1 or TRBD2 (6 bases each). The CDR3 is made up of 14 amino acids. V was pared by 2 bases and J by 8 bases, with 13 bases between. Germline V CDR1 and CDR2: KGHSH, LQKENI.

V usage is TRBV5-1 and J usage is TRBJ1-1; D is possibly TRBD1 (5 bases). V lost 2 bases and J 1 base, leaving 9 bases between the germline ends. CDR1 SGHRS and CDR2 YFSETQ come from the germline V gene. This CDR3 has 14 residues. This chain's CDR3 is CASSLQASNTEAFF. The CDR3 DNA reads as TGCGCCAGCAGCTTACAGGCCTCGAACACTGAAGCTTTCTTT. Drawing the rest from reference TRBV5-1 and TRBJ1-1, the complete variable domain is KAGVTQTPRYLIKTRGQQVTLSCSPISGHRSVSWYQQTPGQGLQFLFEYFSETQRNKGNFPGRFSGRQFSNSRSEMNVSTLELGDSALYLCASSLQASNTEAFFGQGTRLTVV.

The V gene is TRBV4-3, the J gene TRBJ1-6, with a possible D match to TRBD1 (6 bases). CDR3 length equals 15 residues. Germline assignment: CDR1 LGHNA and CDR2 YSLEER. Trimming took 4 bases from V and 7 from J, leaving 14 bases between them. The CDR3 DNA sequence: TGCGCCAGCAGCCGCGTGGGGGCAGGAAATTCACCCCTCCACTTT. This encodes CASSRVGAGNSPLHF.

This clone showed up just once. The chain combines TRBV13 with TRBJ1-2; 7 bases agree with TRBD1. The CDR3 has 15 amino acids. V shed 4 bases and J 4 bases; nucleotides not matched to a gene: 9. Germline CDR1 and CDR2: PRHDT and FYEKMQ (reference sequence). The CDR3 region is CASSSRDRLFYGYTF. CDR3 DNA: TGTGCCAGCAGCTCCCGGGACAGACTGTTCTATGGCTACACCTTC.